This T cell receptor beta chain was recorded in a study of radiotherapy plus CTLA-4 blockade in lung cancer listed by TCRdb under 2018. A note on the overall study: Among enrolled patients, approximately 19% had an objective response and 30% to 35% reached disease control. Beyond this particular receptor, the publication reports: Early dynamic changes in blood T cell clones, together with increased serum interferon-beta after radiation, were reported as the strongest predictors of response. After treatment with radiotherapy and ipilimumab, TCR clones that originated in tumors expanded in peripheral blood.

The protocol used for the library was the immunoSEQ multiplex PCR assay. In its TCRdb copy, this immuneACCESS table keeps in-frame sequences only and misses some clones. Where compared with another copy, unresolved V genes explain less than half of these, and the others have no known cause. Here the sample has tens of thousands of clones; 85% to 90% occur a single time. The top ten clones comprise approximately 15% of the sample. Of note for this clone: Its antigen remains undetermined. It has no much larger one-base neighbor in the sample; base qualities were not kept.

The study tested focal radiation therapy combined with CTLA-4 blockade (ipilimumab) in patients with chemo-refractory metastatic non-small-cell lung cancer. The sequence derives from a human donor with non-small cell lung cancer that progressed on radiotherapy plus ipilimumab. The sample consisted of peripheral blood, taken from a patient treated with radiotherapy plus ipilimumab.

The CDR3 corresponds to CASSDRGQGFTGEKLFF. The sequence in DNA is TGTGCCAGCAGTGATAGGGGACAGGGATTCACAGGCGAAAAACTGTTTTTT. The sequence joins TRBV6-1 to TRBJ1-4, with 9 central nucleotides matching TRBD1. Spanning cysteine to phenylalanine, the CDR3 consists of 17 amino acids. The retained sequence is limited to the CDR3, 51 bases, with the frame set at the first base. From a lookup of the germline V gene, CDR1 and CDR2 are MNHNS and SASEGT. V trim: 3 bases; J trim: 8 bases; unmatched bases: 13.